Below, 5 T cell receptor beta chains from the same sample are listed, as sequenced in a study of blood T cell repertoires in COVID-19. Only in-frame clones appear in the TCRdb table, and some are missing; sequencing was by immunoSEQ multiplex PCR. The table lists fewer than 250,000 clones, 83% of them singletons, with approximately 4% in the top ten. Sequencing input: PBMCs or T cells enriched from blood (not recorded which). The receptors come from a woman aged 35 to 49 who had been exposed to COVID-19.

This clone has a handful of counts. The rearrangement uses TRBV10-3 and TRBJ1-6, with D perhaps TRBD1 (6 bases). The CDR3 has 18 residues. V dropped 2 bases and J dropped 6 bases, with 20 bases sitting between them. The V gene's germline CDR1 is ENHRY and CDR2 SYGVKD. The DNA of the CDR3 is TGTGCCATCAGTGAGCTTGGGGGCACATCCCCCATTAATTCACCCCTCCACTTT. Translated, it gives CAISELGGTSPINSPLHF.

Many counts were recorded for this clone. CDR3 sequence reads: CASSLNSWQREAFF. CDR3 DNA sequence: TGTGCCAGCAGCTTAAATTCGTGGCAGCGGGAAGCTTTCTTT. The J gene is TRBJ1-1, the V gene TRBV7-2; D uncertain. Germline lookup yields CDR1 SGHTA and CDR2 FQGNSA. The CDR3 sequence is 14 residues long. V lost 2 bases to trimming and J lost 8 bases, with 15 bases between them.

The V call is TRBV5-1, the J call TRBJ2-7; 7 positions match TRBD1. The V gene end was trimmed by 4 bases and the J gene end by 5 bases; junction bases not matched to a gene: 6. Germline assignment: CDR1 SGHRS and CDR2 YFSETQ. CDR3 size: 13 residues. CDR3 region: CASSPGTAHEQYF. The DNA of the CDR3 is TGCGCCAGCAGCCCCGGGACAGCCCACGAGCAGTACTTC.

A note on this clone: This CDR3 is also generated by other DNA sequences in the sample. This chain uses TRBV4-2 with TRBJ2-7; 8 bases are shared with TRBD2. The CDR3 contains 14 residues. J gave up 5 bases and V 1 base, and 4 bases lay outside the gene matches. CDR1 is LGHNA, CDR2 YNFKEQ, per germline. CDR3 sequence: CASSQVGGADEQYF. DNA of the CDR3: TGTGCCAGCAGCCAAGTCGGGGGGGCCGACGAGCAGTACTTC.

The V call is TRBV10-3, the J call TRBJ2-7; 12 bases align to TRBD2. Unmatched junction bases numbered 5, after V lost 6 bases and J lost 5 bases. The CDR3 loop spans 14 amino acids. Germline CDR1 and CDR2: ENHRY and SYGVKD. The CDR3 sequence: CAISGLAGSNEQYF. The CDR3 bases are TGTGCCATCAGCGGACTAGCGGGATCCAACGAGCAGTACTTC.